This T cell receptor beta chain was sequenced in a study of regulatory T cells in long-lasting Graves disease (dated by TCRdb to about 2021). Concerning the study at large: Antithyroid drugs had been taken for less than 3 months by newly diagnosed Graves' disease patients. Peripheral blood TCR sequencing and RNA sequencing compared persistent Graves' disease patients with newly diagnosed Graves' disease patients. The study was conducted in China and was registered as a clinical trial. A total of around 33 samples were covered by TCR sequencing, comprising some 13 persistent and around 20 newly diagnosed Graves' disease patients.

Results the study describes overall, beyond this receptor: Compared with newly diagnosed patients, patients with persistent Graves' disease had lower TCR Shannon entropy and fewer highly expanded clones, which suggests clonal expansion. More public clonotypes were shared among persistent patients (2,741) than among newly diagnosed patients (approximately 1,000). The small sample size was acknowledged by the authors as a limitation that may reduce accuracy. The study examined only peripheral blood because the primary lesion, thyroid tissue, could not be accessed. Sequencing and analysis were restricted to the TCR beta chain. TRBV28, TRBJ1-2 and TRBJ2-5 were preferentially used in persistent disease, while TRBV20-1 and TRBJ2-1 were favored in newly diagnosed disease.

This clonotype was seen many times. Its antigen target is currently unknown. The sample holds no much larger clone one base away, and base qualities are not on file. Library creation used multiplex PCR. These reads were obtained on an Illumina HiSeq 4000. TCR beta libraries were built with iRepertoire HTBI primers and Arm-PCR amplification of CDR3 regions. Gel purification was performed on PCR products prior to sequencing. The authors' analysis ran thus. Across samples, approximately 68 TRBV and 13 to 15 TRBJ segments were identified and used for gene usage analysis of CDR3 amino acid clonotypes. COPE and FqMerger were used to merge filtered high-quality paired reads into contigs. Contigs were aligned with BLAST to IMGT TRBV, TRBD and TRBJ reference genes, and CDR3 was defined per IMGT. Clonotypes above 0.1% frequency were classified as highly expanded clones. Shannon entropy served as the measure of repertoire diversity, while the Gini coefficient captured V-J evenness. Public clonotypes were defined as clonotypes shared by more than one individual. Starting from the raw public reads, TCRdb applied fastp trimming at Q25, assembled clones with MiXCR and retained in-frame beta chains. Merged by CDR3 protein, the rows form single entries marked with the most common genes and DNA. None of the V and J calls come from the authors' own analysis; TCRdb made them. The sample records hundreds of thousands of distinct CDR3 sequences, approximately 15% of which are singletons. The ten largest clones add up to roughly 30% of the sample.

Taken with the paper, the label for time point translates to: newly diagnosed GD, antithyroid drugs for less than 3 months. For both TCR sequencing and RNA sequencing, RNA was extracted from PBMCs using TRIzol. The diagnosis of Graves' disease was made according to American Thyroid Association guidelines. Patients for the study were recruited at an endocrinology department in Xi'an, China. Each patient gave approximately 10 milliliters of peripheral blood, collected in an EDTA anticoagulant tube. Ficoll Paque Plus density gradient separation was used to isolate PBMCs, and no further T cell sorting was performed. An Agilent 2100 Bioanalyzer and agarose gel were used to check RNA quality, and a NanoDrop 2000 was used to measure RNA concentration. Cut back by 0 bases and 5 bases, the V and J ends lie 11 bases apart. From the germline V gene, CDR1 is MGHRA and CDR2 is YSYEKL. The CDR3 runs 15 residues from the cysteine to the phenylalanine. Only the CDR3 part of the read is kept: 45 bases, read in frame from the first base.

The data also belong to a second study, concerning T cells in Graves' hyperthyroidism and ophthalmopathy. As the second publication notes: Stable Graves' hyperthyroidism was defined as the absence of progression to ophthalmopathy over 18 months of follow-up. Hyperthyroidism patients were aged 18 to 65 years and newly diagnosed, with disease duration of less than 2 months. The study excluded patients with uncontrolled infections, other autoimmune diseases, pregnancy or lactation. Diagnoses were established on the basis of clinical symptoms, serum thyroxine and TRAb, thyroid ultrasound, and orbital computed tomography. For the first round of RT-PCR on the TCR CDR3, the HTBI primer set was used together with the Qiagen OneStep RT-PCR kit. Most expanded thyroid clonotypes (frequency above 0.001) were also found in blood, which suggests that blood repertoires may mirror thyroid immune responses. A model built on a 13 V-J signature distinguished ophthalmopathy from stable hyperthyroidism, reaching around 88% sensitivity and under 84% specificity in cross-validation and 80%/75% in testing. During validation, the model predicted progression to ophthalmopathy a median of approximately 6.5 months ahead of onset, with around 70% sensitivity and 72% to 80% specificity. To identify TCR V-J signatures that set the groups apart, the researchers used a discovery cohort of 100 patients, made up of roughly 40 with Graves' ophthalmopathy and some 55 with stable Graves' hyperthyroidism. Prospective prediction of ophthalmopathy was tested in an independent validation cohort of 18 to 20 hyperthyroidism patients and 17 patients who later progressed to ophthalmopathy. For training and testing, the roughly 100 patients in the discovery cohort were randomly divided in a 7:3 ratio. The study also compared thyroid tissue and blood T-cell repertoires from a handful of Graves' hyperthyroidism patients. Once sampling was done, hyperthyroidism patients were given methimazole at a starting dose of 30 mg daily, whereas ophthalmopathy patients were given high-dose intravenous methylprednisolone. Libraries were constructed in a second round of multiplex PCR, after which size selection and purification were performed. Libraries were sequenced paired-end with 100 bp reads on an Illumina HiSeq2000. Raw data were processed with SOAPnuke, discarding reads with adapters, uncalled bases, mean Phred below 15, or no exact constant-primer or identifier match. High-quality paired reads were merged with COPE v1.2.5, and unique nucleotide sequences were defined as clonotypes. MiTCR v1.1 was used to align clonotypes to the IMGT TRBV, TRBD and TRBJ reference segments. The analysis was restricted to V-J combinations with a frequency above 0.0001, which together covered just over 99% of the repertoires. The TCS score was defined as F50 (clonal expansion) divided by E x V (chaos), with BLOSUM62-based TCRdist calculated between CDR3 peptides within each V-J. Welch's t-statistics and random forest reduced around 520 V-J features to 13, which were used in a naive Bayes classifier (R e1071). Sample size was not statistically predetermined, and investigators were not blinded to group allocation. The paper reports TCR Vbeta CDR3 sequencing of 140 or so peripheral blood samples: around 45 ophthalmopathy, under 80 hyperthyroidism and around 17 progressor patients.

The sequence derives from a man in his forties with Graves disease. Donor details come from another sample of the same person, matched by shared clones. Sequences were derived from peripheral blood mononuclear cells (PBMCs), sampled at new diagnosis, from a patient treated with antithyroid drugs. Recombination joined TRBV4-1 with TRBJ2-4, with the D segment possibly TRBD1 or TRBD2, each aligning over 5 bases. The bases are TGCGCCAGCAGCCAAGATGTTGGGACCCAAAACATTCAGTACTTC. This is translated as CASSQDVGTQNIQYF.